This record looks at one T cell receptor beta chain sequence and its context. The sample is drawn from a study of blood T cell repertoires in COVID-19. CDR3 length: 16 residues. Germline V gives CDR1 SEHNR, CDR2 FQNEAQ (reference sequence). The ends lost 5 bases at V and 2 bases at J; junction bases unmatched: 9. The table came from immunoSEQ multiplex PCR; TCRdb's copy has only in-frame clones and leaves some out. In the table there are about 380,000 clones, around 89% of which are singletons. The rearrangement links TRBV7-9 to TRBJ2-7; 10 bases agree with TRBD1. The sequencing input was PBMCs or T cells enriched from blood (not recorded which). The clonotype was recovered from a woman in her late teens or twenties who had recovered from COVID-19. The CDR3 loop is CASSPSRDRGPYEQYF. CDR3 in DNA: TGTGCCAGCAGCCCTAGTAGGGACAGGGGACCCTACGAGCAGTACTTC.